Presented here are 30 T cell receptor beta chains from one specimen sequenced in a study of blood T cells in healthy people across ages. Primed by a sample-barcoded 5' primer and a J-beta primer mix, a second PCR proceeded for about 6 to 11 cycles. Using its own MiXCR run on the 5' RACE reads, TCRdb lists one record per CDR3 protein. The sample carries approximately 760,000 distinct CDR3 sequences, roughly 25% recorded once. The sample was also linked to a second study, of T cells of mothers and their children.

The sample taken for sequencing was blood. Receptors were obtained from a boy aged 5 to 17 in good health.

This clonotype came up a few times. The chain joins TRBV28 to TRBJ2-5; D is unclear. The J call is uncertain, as TRBJ2-7 better fits the DNA end. Per germline, CDR1 MDHEN and CDR2 SYDVKM. The CDR3 totals 11 residues. The CDR3 loop reads CASSSRDEQYF. CDR3 nucleotides: TGTGCCAGCAGTAGTAGGGACGAGCAGTACTTC.

This clonotype was recorded a few times. This chain joins TRBV28 and TRBJ2-7; D possibly corresponds to TRBD1 (5 bases). Trimming cost V 3 bases and J 5 bases, with 14 bases left between them. Germline V gives CDR1 MDHEN, CDR2 SYDVKM. The CDR3 has 14 residues. The CDR3 region has the DNA TGTGCCAGCAGTTTGGGGCCCCTTCCCCACGAGCAGTACTTC. The encoded protein is CASSLGPLPHEQYF.

This clonotype showed up just a few times. This rearrangement joins TRBV29-1 to TRBJ1-1; 8 nucleotides line up with TRBD1. The junction had 6 bases not matched to a gene; V was cut back by 5 bases and J by 4 bases. The germline gives CDR1 SQVTM, CDR2 ANQGSEA. The CDR3 runs 13 residues. DNA for the CDR3: TGCAGCGTTTCAGGGGGCTTGGTCACTGAAGCTTTCTTT. This sequence encodes CSVSGGLVTEAFF.

This chain connects TRBV11-2 to TRBJ2-7; maybe TRBD2 (6 bases). Germline V gene lookup returns CDR1 SGHAT and CDR2 FQNNGV. CDR3 size: 14 residues. Trimming pared 5 bases from V and 6 bases from J, leaving 17 bases between. CDR3 DNA: TGTGCCAGCAGCCCACGCGCGGGGTTGGTCGAGCAGTACTTC. Residues: CASSPRAGLVEQYF.

This clonotype showed up just a few times. This chain uses TRBV28 with TRBJ2-7, with 8 bases matching TRBD2. Germline trimming cut 6 bases from V and 0 bases from J; bases unmatched to any gene: 4. This CDR3 is 14 amino acids long. Germline loops: CDR1 MDHEN, CDR2 SYDVKM. The DNA of the CDR3 is TGTGCCAGCAGCCCAGCGGGGGACTCCTACGAGCAGTACTTC. Translated, it gives CASSPAGDSYEQYF.

The V call is TRBV7-2, the J call TRBJ1-1; 9 nucleotides line up with TRBD1. Germline lookup yields CDR1 SGHTA and CDR2 FQGNSA. After removal of 5 bases from V and 0 bases from J, the junction contained 13 bases not matched to a gene. The CDR3 totals 18 residues. The CDR3 DNA follows: TGTGCCAGCAGCCGCAGCGCCACGGGACAGGGACTGAACACTGAAGCTTTCTTT. It yields the protein CASSRSATGQGLNTEAFF.

This clonotype was picked up a small number of times. For the CDR3, the DNA is TGTGCCAGCAGCTCCCAACTGAATGAGCAGTTCTTC. Protein product: CASSSQLNEQFF. V gene TRBV11-3 combines with J gene TRBJ2-5, with D hard to call. The end of the DNA aligns better with TRBJ2-1, so the J call may be wrong. In germline, CDR1 is SGHNT, CDR2 YENEEA. There are 12 residues in the CDR3.

The chain combines TRBV10-3 with TRBJ2-3, with 8 nucleotides matching TRBD2. V shed 5 bases, J shed 4 bases, and the junction held 2 bases outside the gene matches. Germline assignment: CDR1 ENHRY and CDR2 SYGVKD. The CDR3 length is 13 residues. The CDR3 region is CAISPGGADTQYF. CDR3 coding DNA: TGTGCCATCAGTCCGGGAGGGGCAGATACGCAGTATTTT.

This clonotype was counted a single time. The chain employs TRBV4-3 and TRBJ2-3; the D is unclear. The germline V gene encodes CDR1 LGHNA and CDR2 YSLEER. Trimming took off 1 base at V and 2 bases at J, with 13 bases between the two ends. The CDR3 sequence is 16 residues long. CDR3 nucleotides: TGCGCCAGCAGCCAAGGGAAGGTCTTTAACACAGATACGCAGTATTTT. Protein sequence: CASSQGKVFNTDTQYF.

This clonotype was observed a few times. The gene calls are TRBV20-1 and TRBJ2-5, with D perhaps matching TRBD1 or TRBD2 (5 bases each). Germline CDR1 DFQATT, CDR2 SNEGSKA (reference sequence). Trimming removed 5 bases at V and 3 bases at J, with 13 bases between. The CDR3 spans 13 residues. In DNA, the CDR3 is TGCAGTGCTCCACGGGGACGAAAAGAGACCCAGTACTTC. It is translated as CSAPRGRKETQYF.

This clonotype was counted a single time. This rearrangement joins TRBV7-9 to TRBJ2-4; 8 bases are shared with TRBD1. The J segment lost 3 bases and the V segment lost 5 bases, leaving 6 bases of the junction unmatched. Per the germline V gene, CDR1 is SEHNR and CDR2 is FQNEAQ (reference sequence). This CDR3 spans 15 amino acids. This CDR3 is CASSTPGQVKNIQYF. In nucleotides, the CDR3 is TGTGCCAGCAGCACCCCGGGACAGGTCAAAAACATTCAGTACTTC.

This chain links TRBV7-4 with TRBJ1-2, with D tentatively TRBD1 (5 bases). This CDR3 has 14 amino acids. Germline loops: CDR1 SGHVT, CDR2 SQSDAQ. With 5 bases removed from V and 4 bases from J, the gap between germline ends came to 14 bases. The CDR3 reads CASSILTDFYGYTF. The CDR3 DNA reads as TGTGCCAGCAGCATATTGACAGACTTCTATGGCTACACCTTC.

This clonotype was seen a few times. CDR3 DNA: TGCAGTGCTACAACTCGCTCGGGACTTAAAAACATTCAGTACTTC. Translating gives CSATTRSGLKNIQYF. The chain uses TRBV20-1 and TRBJ2-4; D may be TRBD2 (6 bases). Deletions cut 4 bases from V and 4 bases from J, with 17 bases between. CDR1 is DFQATT and CDR2 is SNEGSKA in the germline V gene (reference sequence). The CDR3 is 15 amino acids.

The chain employs TRBV28 and TRBJ2-5; 9 bases line up with TRBD2. The germline CDR1 and CDR2 sequences are MDHEN and SYDVKM. The CDR3 consists of 16 residues. J lost 0 bases, V lost 3 bases, and 5 bases had no gene match. CDR3 loop: CASSFMTSGNQETQYF. CDR3 DNA sequence: TGTGCCAGCAGTTTTATGACTAGCGGAAACCAAGAGACCCAGTACTTC.

This chain links TRBV29-1 with TRBJ2-7; 7 bases agree with TRBD1. Trimming at V came to 5 bases and at J to 3 bases, leaving 7 bases not matched to a gene. The CDR3 is 13 amino acids. Germline V lookup: CDR1 SQVTM, CDR2 ANQGSEA. CDR3 sequence reads: CSVIGGRGYEQYF. CDR3 sequence (DNA): TGCAGCGTTATAGGGGGCAGGGGCTACGAGCAGTACTTC.

The chain employs TRBV5-5 and TRBJ2-7; D perhaps matches TRBD1 (6 bases). CDR3 length: 18 residues. CDR1 is SGHKS and CDR2 is YYEKEE in the germline V gene (reference sequence). The V end lost 4 bases, the J end lost 0 bases, and 23 bases lay between the germline ends. This CDR3 reads CASSPSPGQRDFSYEQYF. The DNA for the CDR3 is TGTGCCAGCAGCCCTAGCCCAGGACAGCGCGACTTCTCCTACGAGCAGTACTTC.

The V gene is TRBV20-1, the J gene TRBJ2-7, with D possibly matching TRBD2 (6 bases). Germline V gene lookup returns CDR1 DFQATT and CDR2 SNEGSKA (reference sequence). This CDR3 region has 15 residues. The V and J ends lost 3 bases and 3 bases respectively, with 18 bases between them. The CDR3 protein is CSASPLEGEGYEQYF. The CDR3 DNA reads as TGCAGTGCTAGCCCACTGGAGGGCGAAGGCTACGAGCAGTACTTC.

The rearrangement links TRBV7-9 to TRBJ2-3; possibly TRBD2 for D (5 bases). The CDR3 extends over 16 amino acids. The germline V and J ends were trimmed by 2 bases and 1 base, with 13 bases remaining between them. The V gene's germline CDR1 is SEHNR and CDR2 FQNEAQ (reference sequence). The CDR3 DNA reads as TGTGCCAGCAGCTTATGGATGGGGAGTGGCACAGATACGCAGTATTTT. It specifies CASSLWMGSGTDTQYF.

The chain is built from TRBV29-1 and TRBJ2-1, with TRBD1 matching over 9 bases. The CDR3 has 13 residues. V was pared by 8 bases and J by 1 base, with 3 bases of the junction left unmatched. Germline values: CDR1 SQVTM, CDR2 ANQGSEA. CDR3 in DNA: TGCAGCACGACAGGGGGTTCCTACAATGAGCAGTTCTTC. As protein: CSTTGGSYNEQFF.

J is TRBJ2-5 and V is TRBV9, with D possibly matching TRBD2 (6 bases). The DNA end is more similar to TRBJ2-1, so the J call may be wrong. The germline V gene encodes CDR1 SGDLS and CDR2 YYNGEE. This CDR3 region has 14 residues. This CDR3 reads CASSVGWEVNEQFF. The CDR3 nucleotides are TGTGCCAGCAGCGTAGGTTGGGAGGTGAATGAGCAGTTCTTC.

CDR3 residues: CASSHWTTSSYEQYF. The CDR3 DNA sequence: TGTGCCAGCAGTCATTGGACTACGAGCTCCTACGAGCAGTACTTC. The V call is TRBV6-6, the J call TRBJ2-7, with D perhaps matching TRBD2 (6 bases). The CDR3 has 15 amino acids. V dropped 5 bases and J dropped 0 bases, with 14 bases sitting between them. Germline V gives CDR1 MNHNY, CDR2 SVGAGI (reference sequence).

The chain recombines TRBV29-1 with TRBJ1-2, with TRBD1 identical over 7 bases. Germline loops: CDR1 SQVTM, CDR2 ANQGSEA. The CDR3 runs to 17 residues. V shed 3 bases and J 5 bases; nucleotides not matched to a gene: 18. As DNA, the CDR3 is TGCAGCGTTGATTTCTCGGCACAGGGGAAACGATGGTATGGCTACACCTTC. Translation: CSVDFSAQGKRWYGYTF.

This clonotype came up a few times. The chain carries TRBV12-5 and TRBJ2-7, with TRBD1 matching over 7 bases. Germline CDR1 LGHNT, CDR2 FRNRAP. The CDR3 has 15 residues. The junction had 9 bases not matched to a gene; V was cut back by 2 bases and J by 5 bases. This CDR3 reads CASGLMPGQRDEQYF. The CDR3 region has the DNA TGTGCTAGTGGTTTGATGCCGGGACAGCGAGACGAGCAGTACTTC.

The gene calls are TRBV4-2 and TRBJ2-5; TRBD2 is a possible D gene (5 bases). Per germline, CDR1 LGHNA and CDR2 YNFKEQ. This CDR3 spans 17 amino acids. Trimming took off 0 bases at V and 2 bases at J, with 16 bases between the two ends. In nucleotides, the CDR3 is TGTGCCAGCAGCCAAGACTTGAGCCTCAGAGGGCAAGAGACCCAGTACTTC. This sequence encodes CASSQDLSLRGQETQYF.

In its sample, this clonotype was seen a few times. This chain connects TRBV11-2 to TRBJ2-3; TRBD2 agrees at 10 bases. The CDR3 covers 16 residues. The V gene end was trimmed by 1 base and the J gene end by 0 bases; junction bases not matched to a gene: 1. Germline lookup yields CDR1 SGHAT and CDR2 FQNNGV. This CDR3 is CASSLVLAGSTDTQYF. DNA of the CDR3: TGTGCCAGCAGCTTAGTACTAGCGGGGAGCACAGATACGCAGTATTTT.

The CDR3 here is CASSLPGPGKETQYF. In DNA form, the CDR3 reads TGTGCCAGCAGTTTGCCAGGACCAGGCAAAGAGACCCAGTACTTC. The chain employs TRBV28 and TRBJ2-5; D call uncertain. CDR3 size: 15 residues. Germline V lookup: CDR1 MDHEN, CDR2 SYDVKM. V lost 3 bases to trimming and J lost 3 bases, with 14 bases between them.

This rearrangement joins TRBV7-9 to TRBJ2-1; possibly TRBD2 for D (5 bases). This CDR3 has 12 residues. The V gene lost 5 bases and the J gene lost 15 bases, with 17 bases spanning the gap. Germline assignment: CDR1 SEHNR and CDR2 FQNEAQ (reference sequence). The CDR3 is CASSPPGNAAFF. The CDR3 coding sequence is TGTGCCAGCAGCCCGCCGGGGAACGCCGCGTTCTTC.

This clonotype was recorded only once. The chain uses TRBV14 and TRBJ2-2, with D possibly being TRBD2 (5 bases). The germline CDR1 and CDR2 sequences are SGHDN and FVKESK. V was pared by 1 base and J by 5 bases, with 11 bases between. The CDR3 covers 15 residues. The CDR3 sequence: CASSQGSRGTGELFF. The CDR3 DNA reads as TGTGCCAGCAGCCAAGGAAGCCGGGGAACCGGGGAGCTGTTTTTT.

This clonotype was observed a handful of times. The chain carries TRBV7-3 and TRBJ1-4; no firm D call. V was pared by 1 base and J by 0 bases, with 9 bases between. Germline V lookup: CDR1 SGHTA, CDR2 FQGTGA. This CDR3 is built from 16 residues. As DNA, the CDR3 is TGTGCCAGCAGCTTAATCGGGCTACCAACTAATGAAAAACTGTTTTTT. It specifies CASSLIGLPTNEKLFF.

About this clonotype itself: This could be a read error, since a much larger clone is one nucleotide away. The chain employs TRBV5-5 and TRBJ2-1; 11 nucleotides agree with TRBD2. The V gene's germline CDR1 is SGHKS and CDR2 YYEKEE (reference sequence). The CDR3 has 15 amino acids. The CDR3 nucleotides are TGTGCCAGCAGCTTGGCTGGACTAGCGGGCAATGAGCAGTCCTTC. Amino acid sequence: CASSLAGLAGNEQSF.